One and the same sample provided the 14 T cell receptor beta chains below, sequenced in a study of spatial heterogeneity in lung cancer (dated by TCRdb to the late 2010s). Interpreted using the paper, the time point label stands for: blood taken at disease recurrence. For TCR sequencing, whole RNA was extracted from tumor and nontumor lung tissue, or from cryopreserved PBMC samples, and no cell sorting was done. The library relied on 5' RACE. The sequencing machine was a NextSeq 500. TCRdb reran the public reads through fastp at Q25 and MiXCR, keeping productive beta chains. Rows matching on CDR3 protein sequence are summarized as one entry with the most common DNA and genes. For this sample the table gives about 9,700 distinct CDR3 sequences, of which over 3% were detected only once. About 20% of the sample comes from the top ten. The sample here was PBMCs, taken at recurrence. The receptor set was obtained from a female donor with early-stage non-small cell lung cancer.

By proportion, this clonotype is medium-sized. For a library built for alpha chains, this beta chain is a stray read; little rests on its size. This chain connects TRBV5-5 to TRBJ2-3, with D possibly TRBD1 on 6 matching bases. The germline V and J ends were trimmed by 2 bases and 0 bases, with 10 bases remaining between them. There are 15 residues in the CDR3. Germline loops: CDR1 SGHKS, CDR2 YYEKEE (reference sequence). This CDR3 reads CASSLGQKSTDTQYF. The CDR3 DNA reads TGTGCCAGCAGCTTAGGACAGAAGAGCACAGATACGCAGTATTTT.

This clonotype was detected many times. This beta chain represents an off-target read in a library built for alpha chains; its size is of limited meaning. This chain joins TRBV10-3 and TRBJ2-2, with D possibly matching TRBD1 (6 bases). Germline CDR1 ENHRY, CDR2 SYGVKD. Trimming shortened V by 4 bases and J by 9 bases, and 18 bases separated the two germline ends. The CDR3 spans 15 residues. The CDR3 DNA reads as TGTGCCATCAGTGGTGGGGGCCTCGGGGTCCGGGAGCTGTTTTTT. It encodes CAISGGGLGVRELFF.

This clonotype occurred many times. This beta chain is a stray read from a library made for alpha chains; its abundance is not meaningful. The rearrangement links TRBV2 to TRBJ2-7; the D gene is possibly TRBD1 (7 bases). The V end was cut by 6 bases, the J end by 3 bases, with 12 bases between. Germline V gene sequence: CDR1 SNHLY, CDR2 FYNNEI. The CDR3 length is 13 residues. CDR3 bases: TGTGCCAGCAGGTCGCAGGGGGGCTACGAGCAGTACTTC. Translating gives CASRSQGGYEQYF.

This clonotype showed up many times. This beta chain is a stray read from a library made for alpha chains; its abundance is not meaningful. V usage is TRBV20-1 and J usage is TRBJ1-1; 11 bases are shared with TRBD1. J lost 10 bases, V lost 0 bases, and 10 bases had no gene match. This CDR3 spans 15 amino acids. CDR1 is DFQATT and CDR2 is SNEGSKA in the germline V gene (reference sequence). The CDR3 protein is CSARDSGTGGLGAFF. The CDR3 DNA follows: TGCAGTGCTAGAGATTCGGGGACAGGGGGTCTCGGAGCTTTCTTT.

Many counts were recorded for this clonotype. This beta chain slipped into a library made for alpha chains as a stray read, so its size is not meaningful. The genes are TRBV2 and TRBJ2-7; the D gene is possibly TRBD1 (5 bases). From germline, CDR1 is SNHLY and CDR2 FYNNEI. The CDR3 is made up of 12 amino acids. V was shortened by 6 bases and J by 3 bases, with 9 bases between the two germline ends. In DNA, the CDR3 is TGTGCCAGCAGGACAGTTAACTACGAGCAGTACTTC. This sequence encodes CASRTVNYEQYF.

This clonotype occurred many times. Because this beta chain is a stray read in a library intended to capture alpha chains, its abundance should not be given much weight. This chain joins TRBV11-2 and TRBJ1-6; tentative D call: TRBD1 (6 bases). Trimming pared 11 bases from V and 7 bases from J, leaving 15 bases between. Germline CDR1 reads SGHAT; CDR2 reads FQNNGV. This CDR3 contains 13 residues. CDR3 region: CASWGGRNSPLHF. Written as DNA, the CDR3 is TGTGCCTCCTGGGGGGGGCGGAATTCACCCCTCCACTTT. The full variable domain, with the rest looked up from reference TRBV11-2 and TRBJ1-6, is EAGVAQSPRYKIIEKRQSVAFWCNPISGHATLYWYQQILGQGPKLLIQFQNNGVVDDSQLPKDRFSAERLKGVDSTLKIQPAKLEDSAVYLCASWGGRNSPLHFGNGTRLTVT.

This clonotype qualifies as medium-sized. A library made for alpha chains picked up this beta chain off target, so its size means little. The rearrangement uses TRBV28 and TRBJ1-2; no clear D gene. V lost 3 bases and J lost 7, with 9 bases in between. CDR1 is MDHEN, CDR2 SYDVKM, per germline. This CDR3 has 12 residues. CDR3 DNA: TGTGCCAGCAGTTTTTGGGAAAGTGGCTACACCTTC. Protein sequence: CASSFWESGYTF.

This clonotype is medium-sized by share. This beta chain was picked up by a library intended for alpha chains and is off target, so its count carries little meaning. The CDR3 sequence: CASSSKGGSLNTEAFF. CDR3 nucleotides: TGTGCCAGCAGTTCCAAGGGCGGCAGCCTGAACACTGAAGCTTTCTTT. The chain has TRBV27 and TRBJ1-1; D remains ambiguous. Germline V gene data show CDR1 as MNHEY and CDR2 as SMNVEV (reference sequence). The CDR3 totals 16 residues. V lost 4 bases and J lost 0, with 15 bases in between.

This clonotype was detected ten times or more. In a library made to pick up alpha chains, this beta chain is a stray read with a size that means little. This sequence joins TRBV3-1 and TRBJ1-1; D gene ambiguous. V shed 0 bases and J shed 11 bases, with 13 bases lying between them. The CDR3 sequence is 13 residues long. Germline V lookup: CDR1 LGHDT, CDR2 YNNKEL (reference sequence). The CDR3 is CASSQETEHGAFF. CDR3 nucleotide sequence: TGTGCCAGCAGCCAAGAAACGGAGCATGGGGCTTTCTTT.

Many counts were recorded for this clonotype. This beta chain is an off-target read within a library intended for alpha chains, so its frequency means little. The rearrangement joins TRBV12-3 or TRBV12-4 to TRBJ1-2; 10 bases align to TRBD1. V lost 6 bases and J lost 3; bases outside the gene matches: 16. There are 18 residues in the CDR3. This CDR3 reads CASSLTGDRGPHYYGYTF. CDR3 in DNA: TGTGCCAGCAGCCTGACAGGGGACAGGGGCCCCCACTACTATGGCTACACCTTC.

This clonotype qualifies as medium-sized (0.01 to 0.1%). This beta chain is a stray read from a library made for alpha chains; its abundance is not meaningful. The V gene is TRBV28, the J gene TRBJ2-3; weak D call: TRBD1 (5 bases). Germline V gene data show CDR1 as MDHEN and CDR2 as SYDVKM. The germline V and J ends were trimmed by 3 bases and 11 bases, with 12 bases remaining between them. The length of the CDR3 is 12 residues. Here the CDR3 reads CASSFGAVGQYF. CDR3 DNA sequence: TGTGCCAGCAGTTTTGGGGCGGTTGGGCAGTATTTT.

By its share, this clonotype is medium-sized. The size of this beta chain means little, since it is a stray read in a library made for alpha chains. The genes are TRBV28 and TRBJ2-1; 11 nucleotides match TRBD2. The CDR3 is made up of 15 amino acids. Germline V gene lookup returns CDR1 MDHEN and CDR2 SYDVKM. The V and J ends lost 6 bases and 0 bases, in that order; junction bases with no gene match: 1. This CDR3 is CASSGTSGSYNEQFF. Written as DNA, the CDR3 is TGTGCCAGCAGCGGGACTAGCGGCTCCTACAATGAGCAGTTCTTC.

There are many counts of this clonotype. This beta chain is an off-target read within a library intended for alpha chains, so its frequency means little. CDR3 nucleotide sequence: TGTGCCAGCAGGGCAATCCAAAACGCCTACGAGCAGTACTTC. This gives the protein CASRAIQNAYEQYF. J is TRBJ2-7 and V is TRBV2; D uncertain. Germline assignment: CDR1 SNHLY and CDR2 FYNNEI. The CDR3 has 14 amino acids. V gave up 6 bases and J gave up 2 bases, with 14 bases separating them.

This clonotype was seen many times. In a library made to pick up alpha chains, this beta chain is a stray read with a size that means little. This rearrangement joins TRBV20-1 to TRBJ1-1; D is undetermined. The CDR3 is 15 residues long. Trimming removed 3 bases from V and 1 base from J, with 15 bases in between. The V gene's germline CDR1 is DFQATT and CDR2 SNEGSKA (reference sequence). DNA for the CDR3: TGCAGTGCTAGTCTGCCCTATTCGGGGAACACTGAAGCTTTCTTT. It codes for CSASLPYSGNTEAFF.